The 30 T cell receptor beta chains reported below all come from one sample, sequenced in a study of cytomegalovirus exposure and HLA in healthy donors. In the PCR, 60 Vbeta and 13 Jbeta primers were used. The method was immunoSEQ multiplex PCR; TCRdb's version includes in-frame clones alone and lacks a portion of them. The sample table sets out 100,000 to 150,000 clones. The specimen sequenced was PBMCs. The receptors come from a man between 18 and 35 years old in good health and CMV-seronegative.

V usage is TRBV11-3 and J usage is TRBJ2-5, with TRBD1 as a possible D gene (6 bases). The J call may be incorrect, as the DNA end agrees better with TRBJ2-7. The CDR3 sequence is 15 residues long. The germline gives CDR1 SGHNT, CDR2 YENEEA. The CDR3 protein is CASSLGDTSTYEQYF. CDR3 coding DNA: TGTGCCAGCAGCTTAGGGGACACGTCTACCTACGAGCAGTACTTC.

The chain joins TRBV19 to TRBJ2-7; D might be TRBD2 (7 bases). Germline V lookup: CDR1 LNHDA, CDR2 SQIVND (reference sequence). Trimming removed 6 bases from V and 3 bases from J, with 21 bases in between. The length of the CDR3 is 16 residues. CDR3 nucleotides: TGTGCCAGTAGCAGGAGGGGGGGGCTAATCGGCTACGAGCAGTACTTC. It yields the protein CASSRRGGLIGYEQYF.

V and J are TRBV28 and TRBJ2-1, with 7 bases fitting TRBD2. The V and J ends lost 5 bases and 8 bases, in that order; junction bases with no gene match: 12. Germline V gives CDR1 MDHEN, CDR2 SYDVKM. This CDR3 is 15 amino acids long. CDR3 sequence: CASSNAGGTGHEQFF. The CDR3 coding sequence is TGTGCCAGCAGTAACGCCGGGGGGACCGGGCATGAGCAGTTCTTC.

The chain combines TRBV7-9 with TRBJ1-1; possibly TRBD1 for D (5 bases). The CDR3 covers 15 residues. V dropped 0 bases and J dropped 0 bases, with 8 bases sitting between them. From germline, CDR1 is SEHNR and CDR2 FQNEAQ (reference sequence). The CDR3 here is CASSLAGGMNTEAFF. The CDR3 nucleotides read TGTGCCAGCAGCTTAGCTGGGGGGATGAACACTGAAGCTTTCTTT. Full variable domain (rest looked up from reference TRBV7-9 and TRBJ1-1): DTGVSQNPRHKITKRGQNVTFRCDPISEHNRLYWYRQTLGQGPEFLTYFQNEAQLEKSRLLSDRFSAERPKGSFSTLEIQRTEQGDSAMYLCASSLAGGMNTEAFFGQGTRLTVV.

The chain couples TRBV13 to TRBJ2-7; 14 bases match TRBD2. Trimming at V came to 4 bases and at J to 7 bases, leaving 15 bases not matched to a gene. The CDR3 is made up of 18 amino acids. Germline CDR1 and CDR2: PRHDT and FYEKMQ (reference sequence). The CDR3 loop is CASSSPGSSGTSGREQYF. The CDR3 DNA sequence: TGTGCCAGCAGCTCACCGGGTAGCTCCGGGACTAGCGGGAGAGAGCAGTACTTC. The entire variable domain, with the rest obtained from reference TRBV13 and TRBJ2-7, is as follows: AAGVIQSPRHLIKEKRETATLKCYPIPRHDTVYWYQQGPGQDPQFLISFYEKMQSDKGSIPDRFSAQQFSDYHSELNMSSLELGDSALYFCASSSPGSSGTSGREQYFGPGTRLTVT.

This sequence joins TRBV11-2 and TRBJ2-1; 7 bases map to TRBD2. There are 18 residues in the CDR3. Looked up from germline, CDR1 is SGHAT and CDR2 is FQNNGV. Unmatched junction bases numbered 16, after V lost 4 bases and J lost 4 bases. The CDR3 protein is CASSSPTRAGGSYNEQFF. CDR3 in DNA: TGTGCCAGCAGCTCGCCCACCCGAGCGGGCGGGAGTTACAATGAGCAGTTCTTC.

The chain recombines TRBV5-1 with TRBJ2-7; perhaps TRBD1 as D (6 bases). This CDR3 contains 15 residues. V shed 0 bases and J shed 2 bases, with 12 bases lying between them. Per germline, CDR1 SGHRS and CDR2 YFSETQ. In DNA, the CDR3 is TGCGCCAGCAGCTTGGCTCTTGGACAGACCTACGAGCAGTACTTC. Protein product: CASSLALGQTYEQYF.

The chain employs TRBV18 and TRBJ1-1, with 8 bases aligning to TRBD1. The germline CDR1 and CDR2 sequences are KGHSH and LQKENI. This CDR3 has 14 amino acids. V lost 5 bases, J lost 6 bases, and 8 bases stayed unmatched. The CDR3 sequence: CASSVGTGTSEAFF. Here the CDR3 DNA reads TGTGCCAGCTCAGTCGGGACAGGTACGTCTGAAGCTTTCTTT.

As DNA, the CDR3 is TGTGCCACCAGCAGAGATCACGAGATTTCGGGCTACACCTTC. Protein: CATSRDHEISGYTF. The J gene is TRBJ1-2, the V gene TRBV15, with D hard to call. The CDR3 loop spans 14 amino acids. Between the trimmed V and J ends, which lost 0 bases and 8 bases, there was a span of 13 bases. Per germline, CDR1 LNHNV and CDR2 YYDKDF (reference sequence). The full variable domain, completed using reference TRBV15 and TRBJ1-2, is DAMVIQNPRYQVTQFGKPVTLSCSQTLNHNVMYWYQQKSSQAPKLLFHYYDKDFNNEADTPDNFQSRRPNTSFCFLDIRSPGLGDTAMYLCATSRDHEISGYTFGSGTRLTVV.

J is TRBJ2-1 and V is TRBV6-1; TRBD1 aligns across 9 bases. This CDR3 spans 15 amino acids. From germline, CDR1 is MNHNS and CDR2 SASEGT. After removal of 6 bases from V and 4 bases from J, the junction contained 7 bases not matched to a gene. The CDR3 region is CASRMGQGGYNEQFF. The CDR3 DNA reads as TGTGCCAGCAGGATGGGACAGGGTGGTTACAATGAGCAGTTCTTC.

The chain recombines TRBV4-1 with TRBJ2-5, with 7 bases that match TRBD1. Per germline, CDR1 MGHRA and CDR2 YSYEKL. The CDR3 length is 16 residues. V dropped 1 base and J dropped 6; count of bases not matched to a gene: 11. Written as DNA, the CDR3 is TGCGCCAGCAGCCAAGCTTCTTTGGCAGGGGGAAAGACCCAGTACTTC. Its translation: CASSQASLAGGKTQYF.

CDR3 amino acids: CASSPRGGSIYEQYF. CDR3 DNA sequence: TGTGCCAGCAGCCCCCGAGGAGGCTCGATATACGAGCAGTACTTC. The V gene is TRBV7-2, the J gene TRBJ2-7; D possibly corresponds to TRBD2 (5 bases). The CDR3 runs 15 residues. V was trimmed by 5 bases and J by 4 bases, leaving 18 bases between them. CDR1 and CDR2 (germline): SGHTA, FQGNSA.

The V gene is TRBV6-5, the J gene TRBJ2-5, with 10 positions matching TRBD2. The CDR3 is 14 amino acids. CDR1 and CDR2 (germline): MNHEY, SVGAGI. V shed 7 bases and J 2 bases; nucleotides not matched to a gene: 4. The CDR3 spells CASTSGGGQETQYF. The CDR3 nucleotides read TGTGCCAGCACCAGCGGGGGGGGTCAAGAGACCCAGTACTTC.

V is TRBV6-6 and J is TRBJ2-7; D is possibly TRBD1 (6 bases). The germline V and J ends were trimmed by 6 bases and 6 bases, with 15 bases remaining between them. Per the germline V gene, CDR1 is MNHNY and CDR2 is SVGAGI (reference sequence). The length of the CDR3 is 13 residues. CDR3 DNA sequence: TGTGCCAGCAGAACCGGGACAACCGGCGAGCAGTACTTC. Its translation is CASRTGTTGEQYF.

The chain links TRBV5-4 to TRBJ1-1; tentatively, D is TRBD1 (5 bases). The length of the CDR3 is 16 residues. CDR1 and CDR2 (germline): SGHNT, YYREEE (reference sequence). V was pared by 3 bases and J by 3 bases, with 18 bases between. CDR3 bases: TGTGCCAGCAGCTCGCCGGTGACAGCTGATGACACTGAAGCTTTCTTT. Translated: CASSSPVTADDTEAFF.

The rearrangement uses TRBV27 and TRBJ2-1; D perhaps matches TRBD1 (5 bases). There are 17 residues in the CDR3. The ends were cut back, 1 base at V and 5 bases at J, with 18 bases in the middle. Germline values: CDR1 MNHEY, CDR2 SMNVEV (reference sequence). The chain's CDR3 is CASSLYMLQGPNNEQFF. DNA for the CDR3: TGTGCCAGCAGTTTATATATGCTCCAGGGCCCCAACAATGAGCAGTTCTTC.

This chain joins TRBV29-1 and TRBJ1-4; D gene ambiguous. The V end was cut by 1 base, the J end by 12 bases, with 15 bases between. From germline, CDR1 is SQVTM and CDR2 ANQGSEA. CDR3 length: 13 amino acids. The CDR3 sequence is CSVEGRGRMELFF. The CDR3 nucleotides read TGCAGCGTTGAAGGGAGAGGCAGAATGGAACTGTTTTTT.

The chain carries TRBV25-1 and TRBJ2-1; no reliable D call. V lost 6 bases to trimming and J lost 0 bases, with 6 bases between them. There are 13 residues in the CDR3. CDR1 is MGHDK, CDR2 SYGVNS, per germline. DNA of the CDR3: TGTGCCAGCAGAGCTAGCTCCTACAATGAGCAGTTCTTC. This sequence encodes CASRASSYNEQFF.

The chain couples TRBV9 to TRBJ1-1, with TRBD1 matching over 7 bases. Germline CDR1 is SGDLS and CDR2 is YYNGEE. The V segment lost 2 bases and the J segment 0 bases; nucleotides outside the gene matches: 4. The CDR3 has 15 amino acids. The CDR3 sequence: CASSVRTGVNTEAFF. CDR3 DNA: TGTGCCAGCAGCGTCCGGACAGGAGTGAACACTGAAGCTTTCTTT.

The chain combines TRBV6-5 with TRBJ2-7; a weak D match, TRBD1 (6 bases). Per the germline V gene, CDR1 is MNHEY and CDR2 is SVGAGI. There are 15 residues in the CDR3. Trimming pared 3 bases from V and 3 bases from J, leaving 15 bases between. CDR3 sequence reads: CASSYLGRGRYEQYF. CDR3 in DNA: TGTGCCAGCAGTTATTTGGGCAGGGGTCGCTACGAGCAGTACTTC.

The chain uses TRBV9 and TRBJ2-7; D unresolved. Germline CDR1 reads SGDLS; CDR2 reads YYNGEE. Trimming shortened V by 4 bases and J by 4 bases, and 9 bases separated the two germline ends. The CDR3 is 12 amino acids. The CDR3 nucleotides read TGTGCCAGCAGCCCTAGTCCGTACGAGCAGTACTTC. Amino acids: CASSPSPYEQYF. Full variable domain (missing parts from reference TRBV9 and TRBJ2-7): DSGVTQTPKHLITATGQRVTLRCSPRSGDLSVYWYQQSLDQGLQFLIQYYNGEERAKGNILERFSAQQFPDLHSELNLSSLELGDSALYFCASSPSPYEQYFGPGTRLTVT.

This chain joins TRBV6-5 and TRBJ2-1; TRBD1 might be the D (6 bases). Trimming cost V 2 bases and J 12 bases, with 23 bases left between them. The CDR3 consists of 16 residues. Germline lookup yields CDR1 MNHEY and CDR2 SVGAGI. The CDR3 DNA follows: TGTGCCAGCAGTTACCTCCCTGGGGGCGTCCTCACAGGGCAGTTCTTC. Residues: CASSYLPGGVLTGQFF.

The J gene is TRBJ2-3, the V gene TRBV5-5; possibly TRBD1 for D (6 bases). With 4 bases removed from V and 3 bases from J, the gap between germline ends came to 18 bases. The length of the CDR3 is 16 residues. Per germline, CDR1 SGHKS and CDR2 YYEKEE (reference sequence). The CDR3 reads CASSKTGALGTDTQYF. The CDR3, as DNA: TGTGCCAGCAGCAAGACAGGCGCCCTCGGTACAGATACGCAGTATTTT.

The chain uses TRBV7-8 and TRBJ2-5; 8 bases align to TRBD2. This CDR3 contains 16 residues. Trimming took 6 bases from V and 5 from J; bases not matched to a gene: 14. The germline gives CDR1 SGHVS, CDR2 FQNEAQ. The CDR3 region is CASRPSGRGFWETQYF. The CDR3 coding sequence is TGTGCCAGCAGACCGAGCGGGAGAGGCTTTTGGGAGACCCAGTACTTC.

The chain employs TRBV25-1 and TRBJ1-4, with 7 bases fitting TRBD1. Germline V gene data show CDR1 as MGHDK and CDR2 as SYGVNS. J was trimmed by 4 bases and V by 3 bases; bases with no gene match: 5. The CDR3 sequence is 15 residues long. The CDR3 region is CASSEERQGNEKLFF. For the CDR3, the DNA is TGTGCCAGCAGTGAGGAACGACAGGGTAATGAAAAACTGTTTTTT.

A remark on this clone: Compared with germline, one end of the junction differs, possibly owing to a read error. The V and J genes are TRBV28 and TRBJ1-2, with 9 bases matching TRBD1. There are 13 residues in the CDR3. Germline V gene sequence: CDR1 MDHEN, CDR2 SYDVKM. The CDR3 protein is CASTPGQGRFRAF. The CDR3 DNA sequence: TGTGCCAGCACCCCGGGACAGGGTCGGTTTAGGGCCTTC.

This chain uses TRBV10-2 with TRBJ2-2; D gene uncertain. V was clipped by 6 bases and J by 6 bases, with 5 bases between them. CDR1 WSHSY and CDR2 SAAADI come from the germline V gene. CDR3 size: 11 residues. This CDR3 is CASRSSGELFF. In nucleotides, the CDR3 is TGCGCCAGCAGATCATCCGGGGAGCTGTTTTTT.

The rearrangement uses TRBV2 and TRBJ2-7; 7 nucleotides match TRBD2. This CDR3 region has 12 residues. J lost 4 bases, V lost 8 bases, and 5 bases had no gene match. Germline CDR1 and CDR2: SNHLY and FYNNEI. Here the CDR3 DNA reads TGTGCCAGCCTACGGGACTATTACGAGCAGTACTTC. Translation gives CASLRDYYEQYF.

The chain is built from TRBV28 and TRBJ1-4; no firm D call. The germline V and J ends were trimmed by 4 bases and 4 bases, with 16 bases remaining between them. Germline CDR1 reads MDHEN; CDR2 reads SYDVKM. CDR3 length equals 16 residues. CDR3 coding DNA: TGTGCCAGCAGTTCCCCCGGGAGGGCCGGTAATGAAAAACTGTTTTTT. Its translation: CASSSPGRAGNEKLFF.

J is TRBJ1-1 and V is TRBV6-1, with D perhaps TRBD1 (5 bases). CDR1 is MNHNS, CDR2 SASEGT, per germline. Trimming cost V 0 bases and J 4 bases, with 21 bases left between them. This CDR3 has 18 amino acids. The chain's CDR3 is CASSEALIWQGIGTEAFF. For the CDR3, the DNA is TGTGCCAGCAGTGAAGCCTTAATTTGGCAGGGTATAGGCACTGAAGCTTTCTTT.